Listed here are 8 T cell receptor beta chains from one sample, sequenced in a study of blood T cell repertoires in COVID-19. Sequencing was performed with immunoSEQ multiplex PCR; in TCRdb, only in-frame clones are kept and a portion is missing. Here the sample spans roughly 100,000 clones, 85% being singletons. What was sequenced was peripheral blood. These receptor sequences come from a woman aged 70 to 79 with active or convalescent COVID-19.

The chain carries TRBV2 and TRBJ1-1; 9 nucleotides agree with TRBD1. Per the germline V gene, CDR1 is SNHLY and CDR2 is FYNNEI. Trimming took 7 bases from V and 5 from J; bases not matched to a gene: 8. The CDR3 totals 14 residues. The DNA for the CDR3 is TGTGCCAGCACCGACAGGGGGGCTGGAACTGAAGCTTTCTTT. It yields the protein CASTDRGAGTEAFF. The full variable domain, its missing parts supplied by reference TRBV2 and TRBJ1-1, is EPEVTQTPSHQVTQMGQEVILRCVPISNHLYFYWYRQILGQKVEFLVSFYNNEISEKSEIFDDQFSVERPDGSNFTLKIRSTKLEDSAMYFCASTDRGAGTEAFFGQGTRLTVV.

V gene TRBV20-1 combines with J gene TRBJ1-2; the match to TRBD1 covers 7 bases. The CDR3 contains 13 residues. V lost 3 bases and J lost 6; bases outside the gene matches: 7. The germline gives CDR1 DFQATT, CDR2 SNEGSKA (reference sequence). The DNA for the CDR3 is TGCAGTGCTAGTCAGACAGGGTCCGATGGCTACACCTTC. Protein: CSASQTGSDGYTF.

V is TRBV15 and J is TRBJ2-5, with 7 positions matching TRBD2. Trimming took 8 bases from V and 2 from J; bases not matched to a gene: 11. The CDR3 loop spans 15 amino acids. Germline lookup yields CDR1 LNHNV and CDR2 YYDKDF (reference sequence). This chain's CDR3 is CATGRGPNSQETQYF. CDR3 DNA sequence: TGTGCCACCGGGAGGGGACCCAACTCACAAGAGACCCAGTACTTC.

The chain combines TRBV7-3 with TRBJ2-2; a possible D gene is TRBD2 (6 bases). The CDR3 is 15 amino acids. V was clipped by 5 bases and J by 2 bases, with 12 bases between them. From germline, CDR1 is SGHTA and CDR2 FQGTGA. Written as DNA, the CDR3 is TGTGCCAGCAGCGCGACTAGGAGTAACACCGGGGAGCTGTTTTTT. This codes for CASSATRSNTGELFF. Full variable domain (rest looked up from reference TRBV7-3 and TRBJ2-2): GAGVSQTPSNKVTEKGKYVELRCDPISGHTALYWYRQSLGQGPEFLIYFQGTGAADDSGLPNDRFFAVRPEGSVSTLKIQRTERGDSAVYLCASSATRSNTGELFFGEGSRLTVL.

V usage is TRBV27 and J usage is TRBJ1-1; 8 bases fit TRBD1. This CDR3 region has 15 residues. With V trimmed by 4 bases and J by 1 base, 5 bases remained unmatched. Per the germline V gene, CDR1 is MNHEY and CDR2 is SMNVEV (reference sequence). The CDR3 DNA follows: TGTGCCAGCAGTTACAGACAGGGGACGAACACTGAAGCTTTCTTT. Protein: CASSYRQGTNTEAFF.

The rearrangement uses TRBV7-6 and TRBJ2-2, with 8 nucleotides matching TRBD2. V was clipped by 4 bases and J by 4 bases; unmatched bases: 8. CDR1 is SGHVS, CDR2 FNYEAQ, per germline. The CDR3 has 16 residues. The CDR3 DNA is TGTGCCAGCAGCTCCCGCGGGGGGTCGGGCACCGGGGAGCTGTTTTTT. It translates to CASSSRGGSGTGELFF.

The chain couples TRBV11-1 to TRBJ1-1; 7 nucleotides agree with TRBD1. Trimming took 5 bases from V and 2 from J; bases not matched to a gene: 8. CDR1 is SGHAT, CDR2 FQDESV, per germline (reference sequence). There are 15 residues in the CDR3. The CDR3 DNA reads TGTGCCAGCAGCCCATCGGGACAGCCAAACACTGAAGCTTTCTTT. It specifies CASSPSGQPNTEAFF.

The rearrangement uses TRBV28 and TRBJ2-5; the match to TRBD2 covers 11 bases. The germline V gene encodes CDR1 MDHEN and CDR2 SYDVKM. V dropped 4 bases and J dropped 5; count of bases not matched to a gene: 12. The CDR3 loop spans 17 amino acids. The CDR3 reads CASSSTALAGVGETQYF. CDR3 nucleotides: TGTGCCAGCAGTTCCACCGCACTAGCGGGAGTAGGGGAGACCCAGTACTTC.